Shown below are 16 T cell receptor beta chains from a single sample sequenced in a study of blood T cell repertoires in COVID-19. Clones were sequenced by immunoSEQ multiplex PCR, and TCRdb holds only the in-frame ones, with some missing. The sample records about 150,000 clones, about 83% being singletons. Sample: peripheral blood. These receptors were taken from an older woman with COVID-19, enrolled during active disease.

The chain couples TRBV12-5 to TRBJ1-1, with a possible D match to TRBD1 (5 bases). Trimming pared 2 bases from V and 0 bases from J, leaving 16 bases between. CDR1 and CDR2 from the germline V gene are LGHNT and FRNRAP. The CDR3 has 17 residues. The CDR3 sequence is CASGLTTGPRMNTEAFF. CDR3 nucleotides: TGTGCTAGTGGTTTGACCACAGGCCCCAGGATGAACACTGAAGCTTTCTTT.

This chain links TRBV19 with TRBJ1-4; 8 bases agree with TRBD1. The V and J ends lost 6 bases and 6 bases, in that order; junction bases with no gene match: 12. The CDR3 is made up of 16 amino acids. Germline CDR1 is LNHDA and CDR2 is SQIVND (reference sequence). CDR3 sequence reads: CASRLSRGQVDEKLFF. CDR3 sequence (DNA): TGTGCCAGTAGGCTAAGCAGGGGGCAAGTGGATGAAAAACTGTTTTTT.

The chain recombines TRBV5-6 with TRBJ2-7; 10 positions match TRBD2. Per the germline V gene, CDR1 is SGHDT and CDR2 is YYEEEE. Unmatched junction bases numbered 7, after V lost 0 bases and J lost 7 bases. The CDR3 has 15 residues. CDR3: CASSLGLAGAWEQYF. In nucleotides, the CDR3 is TGTGCCAGCAGCTTGGGGCTAGCGGGAGCTTGGGAGCAGTACTTC. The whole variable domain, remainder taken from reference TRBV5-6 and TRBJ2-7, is DAGVTQSPTHLIKTRGQQVTLRCSPKSGHDTVSWYQQALGQGPQFIFQYYEEEERQRGNFPDRFSGHQFPNYSSELNVNALLLGDSALYLCASSLGLAGAWEQYFGPGTRLTVT.

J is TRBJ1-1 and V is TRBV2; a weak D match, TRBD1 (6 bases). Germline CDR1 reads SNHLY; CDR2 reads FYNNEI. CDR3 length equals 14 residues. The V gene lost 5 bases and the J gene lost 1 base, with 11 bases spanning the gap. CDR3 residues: CASSPQGKNTEAFF. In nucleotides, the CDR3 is TGTGCCAGCAGTCCTCAGGGGAAGAACACTGAAGCTTTCTTT.

This CDR3 is CASKESSYNSPLHF. The CDR3 DNA reads TGCGCCAGCAAGGAGAGCTCCTATAATTCACCCCTCCACTTT. The V gene is TRBV10-2, the J gene TRBJ1-6; D ambiguous. V shed 7 bases and J shed 0 bases, with 7 bases lying between them. Germline-derived CDR1 and CDR2 are WSHSY and SAAADI. The CDR3 is made up of 14 amino acids.

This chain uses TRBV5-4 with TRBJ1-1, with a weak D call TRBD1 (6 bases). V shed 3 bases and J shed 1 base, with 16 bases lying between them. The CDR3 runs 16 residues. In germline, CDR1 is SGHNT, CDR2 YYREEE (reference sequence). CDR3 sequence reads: CASSSRAQGRNTEAFF. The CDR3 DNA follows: TGTGCCAGCAGCTCCCGGGCCCAGGGGAGGAACACTGAAGCTTTCTTT.

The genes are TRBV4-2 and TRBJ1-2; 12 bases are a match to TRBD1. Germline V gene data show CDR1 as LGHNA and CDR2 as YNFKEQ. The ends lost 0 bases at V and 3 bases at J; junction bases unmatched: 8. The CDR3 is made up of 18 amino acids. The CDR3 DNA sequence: TGTGCCAGCAGCCAAGATCTTAGGGGACAGGGGGCTTACTATGGCTACACCTTC. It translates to CASSQDLRGQGAYYGYTF.

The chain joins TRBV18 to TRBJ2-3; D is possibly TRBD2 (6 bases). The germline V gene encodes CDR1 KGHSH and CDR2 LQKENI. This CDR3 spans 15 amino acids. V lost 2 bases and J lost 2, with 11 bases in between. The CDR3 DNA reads TGTGCCAGCTCACCAGGCGCGGGGCTCACAGATACGCAGTATTTT. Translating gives CASSPGAGLTDTQYF.

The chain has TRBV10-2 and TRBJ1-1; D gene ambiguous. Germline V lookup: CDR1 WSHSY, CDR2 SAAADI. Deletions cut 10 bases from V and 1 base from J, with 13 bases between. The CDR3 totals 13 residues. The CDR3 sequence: CATSSGKNTEAFF. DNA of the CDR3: TGCGCCACCTCATCCGGGAAGAACACTGAAGCTTTCTTT.

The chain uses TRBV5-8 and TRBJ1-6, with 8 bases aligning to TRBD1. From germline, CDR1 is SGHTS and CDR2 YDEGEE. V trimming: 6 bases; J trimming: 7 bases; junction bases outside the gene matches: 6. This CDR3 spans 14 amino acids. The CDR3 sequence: CASTLRQGNSPLHF. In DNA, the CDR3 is TGTGCCAGCACCCTACGACAGGGGAATTCACCCCTCCACTTT.

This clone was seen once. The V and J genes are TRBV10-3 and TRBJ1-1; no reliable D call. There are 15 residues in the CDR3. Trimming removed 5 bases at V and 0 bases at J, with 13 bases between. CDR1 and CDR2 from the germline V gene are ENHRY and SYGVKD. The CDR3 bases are TGTGCCATCAGTAAGGACTGGTCGTTGAACACTGAAGCTTTCTTT. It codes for CAISKDWSLNTEAFF.

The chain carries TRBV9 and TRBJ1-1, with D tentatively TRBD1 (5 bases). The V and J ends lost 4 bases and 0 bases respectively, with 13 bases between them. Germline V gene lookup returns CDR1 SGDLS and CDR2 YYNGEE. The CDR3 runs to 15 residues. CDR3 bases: TGTGCCAGCAGCTCTCAGGGTTTCATGAACACTGAAGCTTTCTTT. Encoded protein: CASSSQGFMNTEAFF.

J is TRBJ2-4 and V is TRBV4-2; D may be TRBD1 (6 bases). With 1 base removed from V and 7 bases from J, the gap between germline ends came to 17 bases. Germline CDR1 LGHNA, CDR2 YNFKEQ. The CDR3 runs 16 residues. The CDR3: CASSQVDSLSRNIQYF. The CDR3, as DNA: TGTGCCAGCAGCCAAGTGGACAGTTTATCAAGGAACATTCAGTACTTC.

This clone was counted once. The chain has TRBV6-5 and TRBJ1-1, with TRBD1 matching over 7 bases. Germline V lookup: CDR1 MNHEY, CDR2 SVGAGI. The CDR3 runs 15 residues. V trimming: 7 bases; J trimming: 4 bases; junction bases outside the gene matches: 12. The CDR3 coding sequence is TGTGCCAGCACCATAACCATGACAGGGACCACTGAAGCTTTCTTT. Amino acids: CASTITMTGTTEAFF.

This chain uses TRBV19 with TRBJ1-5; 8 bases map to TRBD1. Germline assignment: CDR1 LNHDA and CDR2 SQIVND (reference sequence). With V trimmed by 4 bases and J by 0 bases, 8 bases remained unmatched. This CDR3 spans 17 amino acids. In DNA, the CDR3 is TGTGCCAGTAGTAACACAGACAGGGGCTATAGCAATCAGCCCCAGCATTTT. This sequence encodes CASSNTDRGYSNQPQHF.

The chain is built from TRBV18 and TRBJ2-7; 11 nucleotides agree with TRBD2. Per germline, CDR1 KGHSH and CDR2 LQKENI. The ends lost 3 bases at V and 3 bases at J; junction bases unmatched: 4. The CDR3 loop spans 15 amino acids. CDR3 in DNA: TGTGCCAGCTCACCCCCGGGACTAGCGGACTACGAGCAGTACTTC. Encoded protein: CASSPPGLADYEQYF.